This T cell receptor (beta chain) was profiled in a study of CD8+ T cells in alopecia areata. Whole-study context: C3H/HeJ graft donors with spontaneous alopecia, aged 6-12 months, supplied skin that was transplanted onto female C3H/HeJ mice aged roughly 6-11 weeks. Study results and limitations: Affected scalp, especially in alopecia totalis/universalis, had a higher clonality than normal scalp did.

This clone was found many times. The antigen is not known. Gene names are the mouse ones. The read ends 4 residues shy of where the CDR3 ends; the end is completed using the germline J gene. Pooled cutaneous lymph node cells were sorted using CD4, CD8alpha, NKG2D, NKG2ACE and other markers. CDR1 and CDR2 (germline): NSQYPW, LRSPGD (reference sequence). With 6 bases clipped from V and 0 bases from J, the junction kept 6 bases outside the gene matches. This CDR3 has 15 residues. cDNA prepared by RNA extraction and subsequent reverse transcription served as the template for sequencing. The table came from immunoSEQ multiplex PCR; TCRdb's copy has only in-frame clones and leaves some out. Observed in the sample are 15,000 to 20,000 clones, none of them singletons.

This clonotype originated in a C3H/HeJ mouse with alopecia areata. MHC haplotype of the mouse line: H2-k. J is TRBJ2-5 and V is TRBV1, with 7 bases identical to TRBD1. Sequencing used CD8+ T cells sorted from a lymph node. CDR3 DNA (partial): TGCACCTGCAGGAGACAGGGAATTAACCAAGAC. It is translated as CTCRRQGINQD. The whole CDR3 sequence is CTCRRQGINQDTQYF.